This entry concerns a single T cell receptor (beta chain). Its antigen remains unidentified. No qualities accompany the bases; no much larger clone lies one base away. V is cut by 0 bases and J by 6 bases, and the space between the germline ends is 8 bases. The CDR3 measures 14 amino acids from cysteine to phenylalanine. The DNA shown is the 42-base CDR3, in frame from base 1. The germline V gene (reference sequence) gives CDR1 as LNHNV and CDR2 as YYDKDF. This sample is drawn from a study of cytotoxic CD8 clonotypes in ibrutinib-treated CLL (dated by TCRdb to the early 2020s). About the full investigation: The cohort was composed of 11 relapsed/refractory and around 14 treatment-naive patients; IGHV unmutated status was identified in around 17 patients. On average, each sample yielded 255,043 productive templates and tens of thousands of productive rearrangements. Cryopreserved peripheral blood mononuclear cells were obtained prior to treatment, at the time of response, and at either disease progression or sustained remission. Patients were still on ibrutinib when every remission and progressive disease sample was collected. Of the approximately 94 people in the trial, about two dozen had longitudinal samples available. Responses were partial in some 24 patients and complete in 2; after median roughly 69 months follow-up, about 14 stayed in remission and 12 progressed. Samples at response were collected after a median of 12 months of treatment, with a range of 6 to 36 months. What the study reported, not specific to this receptor: Public clonotypes were rare and either shrank or stayed stable during treatment, and the rise in clonality at ibrutinib response reflected expansion of private clonotypes. Clonality rose at ibrutinib response, remained stable during sustained remission, and dropped back toward baseline at progression. Sampling times were not matched between sustained-remission and progressing patients, and lymph node repertoires were not studied. Baseline clonality was found to be higher than that of age-matched healthy donors and was strongly correlated with circulating CD8+ T-cell counts.

A MiSeq instrument was used for deep resolution sequencing, which targeted depths ranging from 1 in 1 million up to 1 in 200,000 T cells, with coverage averaging 10x for each clonotype. The immunoSEQ hsTCRB Kit was used to generate the TCR beta libraries. Processing in the source paper ran as follows. Data were analyzed with ImmunoSEQ Data Assistant and ImmunoSEQ Analyzer, with V, D and J genes assigned per IMGT definitions. Clonality, which ranges from 0 to 1, was calculated as one minus the normalized Shannon entropy of productive rearrangement frequencies. Only overrepresented clonotypes making up at least 0.05% of the repertoire of each patient were included in the public clonotype analysis. Repertoires from about a dozen age-matched healthy donors in immuneACCESS were used as clonality controls. As stored in TCRdb, this immuneACCESS dataset retains in-frame rearrangements with V and J assigned. A fraction of the clones does not appear; measured against another copy, unresolved V genes explain less than half of the discrepancy, and the remainder lacks a known reason. V and J calls and clone size follow that table, whereas D and trimming were derived from the DNA. The sample table contains 160,000 or so clones; only one count was recorded for over 75% of them. Approximately 2.9% of the sample rests with the top ten.

According to the study, the label for this sample's time point signals: progressive disease on ibrutinib. For TCR beta library preparation, approximately 2 micrograms of genomic DNA were extracted from the cryopreserved PBMCs. Longitudinal blood samples from CLL patients receiving ibrutinib monotherapy were subjected to high-throughput TCR beta sequencing. Patients were enrolled in a phase 2 open-label single-center ibrutinib monotherapy trial. The chain is encoded by TRBV15 joined to TRBJ2-2; the D segment may tentatively be TRBD1 or TRBD2, each giving 5 matched bases. The TCR comes from a human donor with chronic lymphocytic leukemia. Material: PBMCs, obtained at disease progression, from a patient treated with ibrutinib. CDR3 reads: CATSRDGGAGELFF. The sequenced DNA: TGTGCCACCAGCAGAGATGGGGGAGCCGGGGAGCTGTTTTTT.